One and the same sample provided the 30 T cell receptor beta chains below, sequenced in a study of identical twins. TCRdb redid the calling of the 5' RACE reads with MiXCR, one entry per CDR3 protein. The data show approximately 620,000 distinct CDR3 sequences, around 8.3% seen once. These data were also filed under a second study, of yellow fever vaccine responses in identical twins.

Sequenced input: PBMCs. These receptors all come from a woman under 30 in good health.

J is TRBJ2-5 and V is TRBV6-1; TRBD2 matches 7 bases. Trimming at V came to 2 bases and at J to 4 bases, leaving 19 bases not matched to a gene. CDR1 is MNHNS, CDR2 SASEGT, per germline. The CDR3 contains 19 residues. The CDR3 DNA sequence: TGTGCCAGCAGTGAATGGCCGTTGGGCGGGGGAAGTAGGGGAGAGACCCAGTACTTC. Protein sequence: CASSEWPLGGGSRGETQYF.

This clonotype was seen at least ten times. DNA of the CDR3: TGTGCCACCAGTGACCCACCAGCAACTAATGAAAAACTGTTTTTT. Translating it yields CATSDPPATNEKLFF. The rearrangement uses TRBV24-1 and TRBJ1-4; D ambiguous. In germline, CDR1 is KGHDR, CDR2 SFDVKD. The CDR3 covers 15 residues. Trimming stripped 4 bases from V and 0 bases from J, with 8 bases between.

This clonotype was counted at least ten times. V and J are TRBV5-1 and TRBJ2-3, with TRBD2 matching over 11 bases. Germline CDR1 is SGHRS and CDR2 is YFSETQ. The CDR3 length is 23 residues. Trimming at V came to 0 bases and at J to 2 bases, leaving 23 bases not matched to a gene. The CDR3 protein is CASSLEVSVLAGEESRDTDTQYF. CDR3 nucleotides: TGCGCCAGCAGCTTGGAAGTGAGCGTACTAGCGGGGGAGGAGTCTCGCGACACAGATACGCAGTATTTT. Variable domain in full (rest from reference TRBV5-1 and TRBJ2-3): KAGVTQTPRYLIKTRGQQVTLSCSPISGHRSVSWYQQTPGQGLQFLFEYFSETQRNKGNFPGRFSGRQFSNSRSEMNVSTLELGDSALYLCASSLEVSVLAGEESRDTDTQYFGPGTRLTVL.

This clonotype came up many times. The chain has TRBV5-1 and TRBJ1-1; D may be TRBD1 (5 bases). V was pared by 4 bases and J by 1 base, with 11 bases between. This CDR3 spans 14 amino acids. Germline values: CDR1 SGHRS, CDR2 YFSETQ. This CDR3 reads CASSPEGRNTEAFF. CDR3 bases: TGCGCCAGCAGCCCTGAGGGGAGGAACACTGAAGCTTTCTTT. The entire variable domain, with the rest obtained from reference TRBV5-1 and TRBJ1-1, is as follows: KAGVTQTPRYLIKTRGQQVTLSCSPISGHRSVSWYQQTPGQGLQFLFEYFSETQRNKGNFPGRFSGRQFSNSRSEMNVSTLELGDSALYLCASSPEGRNTEAFFGQGTRLTVV.

This clonotype was seen many times. The V call is TRBV7-6, the J call TRBJ2-7; a possible D gene is TRBD1 (6 bases). Trimming left V 5 bases short and J 3 bases short, with 11 bases between. The CDR3 extends over 13 amino acids. Germline-derived CDR1 and CDR2 are SGHVS and FNYEAQ. CDR3 residues: CASSADRNYEQYF. CDR3 coding DNA: TGTGCCAGCAGCGCCGACAGGAACTACGAGCAGTACTTC.

The chain carries TRBV6-1 and TRBJ2-2; D ambiguous. This CDR3 is 13 amino acids long. V was cut by 5 bases and J by 3 bases, with 7 bases left in between. Germline CDR1 MNHNS, CDR2 SASEGT. The CDR3 DNA sequence: TGTGCCAGCAGTACCAAACACACCGGGGAGCTGTTTTTT. Translated, it gives CASSTKHTGELFF.

The CDR3 protein is CASSVATGAYEQYF. The CDR3 nucleotides are TGTGCCAGCAGCGTAGCAACAGGCGCCTACGAGCAGTACTTC. V and J are TRBV9 and TRBJ2-7; a weak D match, TRBD1 (5 bases). The CDR3 has 14 residues. Trimming took off 0 bases at V and 2 bases at J, with 9 bases between the two ends. Germline V CDR1 and CDR2: SGDLS, YYNGEE.

The chain is built from TRBV27 and TRBJ1-1; D may be TRBD1 (6 bases). CDR3 length: 14 amino acids. Trimming stripped 2 bases from V and 4 bases from J, with 11 bases between. Germline V gene data show CDR1 as MNHEY and CDR2 as SMNVEV (reference sequence). CDR3 coding DNA: TGTGCCAGCAGTTTAGACAGGCCTGGCACTGAAGCTTTCTTT. This gives the protein CASSLDRPGTEAFF.

This chain links TRBV11-3 with TRBJ2-1, with TRBD2 matching 7 bases. Trimming cost V 1 base and J 6 bases; bases outside gene matches: 6. This CDR3 contains 15 residues. Germline-derived CDR1 and CDR2 are SGHNT and YENEEA. The CDR3 spells CASSLVGGVSNEQFF. The DNA of the CDR3 is TGTGCCAGCAGCTTAGTGGGAGGGGTATCCAATGAGCAGTTCTTC.

This clonotype was counted only a few times. The chain employs TRBV20-1 and TRBJ2-7, with a weak D call TRBD1 (6 bases). Germline values: CDR1 DFQATT, CDR2 SNEGSKA (reference sequence). The CDR3 totals 15 residues. The V gene lost 3 bases and the J gene lost 5 bases, with 20 bases spanning the gap. The CDR3 sequence is CSASGTPLGRDEQYF. The CDR3 DNA is TGCAGTGCTAGCGGGACACCCCTGGGAAGGGACGAGCAGTACTTC.

A few counts support this clonotype. This chain connects TRBV30 to TRBJ2-2, with D perhaps TRBD1 or TRBD2 (5 bases each). Germline V gene sequence: CDR1 GTSNPN, CDR2 SVGIG (reference sequence). The V gene lost 6 bases and the J gene lost 4 bases, with 12 bases spanning the gap. This CDR3 contains 13 residues. The CDR3 region has the DNA TGTGCCTGCCGGGACGTCAGCACCGGGGAGCTGTTTTTT. Its protein is CACRDVSTGELFF. Based on the CDR3 plus reference TRBV30 and TRBJ2-2, the full variable domain is SQTIHQWPATLVQPVGSPLSLECTVEGTSNPNLYWYRQAAGRGLQLLFYSVGIGQISSEVPQNLSASRPQDRQFILSSKKLLLSDSGFYLCACRDVSTGELFFGEGSRLTVL.

J is TRBJ2-7 and V is TRBV5-1; 13 bases are shared with TRBD2. V gave up 2 bases and J gave up 0 bases; unmatched junction bases: 2. The CDR3 extends over 16 amino acids. The germline V gene encodes CDR1 SGHRS and CDR2 YFSETQ. CDR3 amino acids: CASSFGLAGDSYEQYF. DNA of the CDR3: TGCGCCAGCAGCTTCGGACTAGCGGGGGACTCCTACGAGCAGTACTTC.

This clonotype was observed at least ten times. The chain carries TRBV9 and TRBJ2-3; D may be TRBD1 (6 bases). Looked up from germline, CDR1 is SGDLS and CDR2 is YYNGEE. The CDR3 extends over 16 amino acids. Trimming took off 0 bases at V and 1 base at J, with 12 bases between the two ends. This chain's CDR3 is CASSVVGAGGTDTQYF. The CDR3 DNA sequence: TGTGCCAGCAGCGTAGTCGGGGCAGGGGGCACAGATACGCAGTATTTT. Drawing the rest from reference TRBV9 and TRBJ2-3, the complete variable domain is DSGVTQTPKHLITATGQRVTLRCSPRSGDLSVYWYQQSLDQGLQFLIQYYNGEERAKGNILERFSAQQFPDLHSELNLSSLELGDSALYFCASSVVGAGGTDTQYFGPGTRLTVL.

This clonotype was counted a few times. This sequence joins TRBV19 and TRBJ2-1; TRBD1 matches 9 bases. Germline CDR1 and CDR2: LNHDA and SQIVND (reference sequence). V trimming: 6 bases; J trimming: 7 bases; junction bases outside the gene matches: 10. The CDR3 totals 15 residues. The CDR3 is CASSTTGGAPNEQFF. The CDR3 nucleotides read TGTGCCAGTAGCACTACAGGGGGCGCCCCTAATGAGCAGTTCTTC.

This clonotype was found a few times. The V call is TRBV4-1, the J call TRBJ2-5, with a weak D call TRBD1 (5 bases). There are 15 residues in the CDR3. CDR1 is MGHRA, CDR2 YSYEKL, per germline. V gave up 0 bases and J gave up 3 bases, with 11 bases separating them. For the CDR3, the DNA is TGCGCCAGCAGCCAAGAACAGGCTCGTAAAGAGACCCAGTACTTC. Its protein product is CASSQEQARKETQYF.

The chain is built from TRBV9 and TRBJ2-7; D call uncertain. Germline V gene data show CDR1 as SGDLS and CDR2 as YYNGEE. Trimming cost V 2 bases and J 1 base, with 7 bases left between them. This CDR3 contains 13 residues. The CDR3 DNA sequence: TGTGCCAGCAGCGTGACACCTTCCTACGAGCAGTACTTC. The encoded protein is CASSVTPSYEQYF.

This clonotype was counted a few times. V and J are TRBV18 and TRBJ2-1; D perhaps matches TRBD2 (5 bases). This CDR3 comprises 15 residues. Germline CDR1 is KGHSH and CDR2 is LQKENI. V was shortened by 6 bases and J by 0 bases, with 12 bases between the two germline ends. The CDR3 region is CASSPMGSSYNEQFF. Here the CDR3 DNA reads TGTGCCAGCTCCCCAATGGGGAGCTCCTACAATGAGCAGTTCTTC.

The V gene is TRBV5-1, the J gene TRBJ2-4; the match to TRBD1 covers 7 bases. The CDR3 length is 14 residues. The germline gives CDR1 SGHRS, CDR2 YFSETQ. V lost 7 bases and J lost 5; bases outside the gene matches: 9. As DNA, the CDR3 is TGCGCCAGCGGAGAACAGGGGCCGGAAAACATTCAGTACTTC. Its protein product is CASGEQGPENIQYF.

The chain is built from TRBV5-1 and TRBJ2-7, with no clear D. The CDR3 sequence is 15 residues long. The V end lost 4 bases, the J end lost 0 bases, and 14 bases lay between the germline ends. Looked up from germline, CDR1 is SGHRS and CDR2 is YFSETQ. The CDR3 DNA reads TGCGCCAGCAGCGCTCTGAGCGCCAGCTCCTACGAGCAGTACTTC. Translating it yields CASSALSASSYEQYF.

The chain recombines TRBV7-2 with TRBJ1-6; D remains ambiguous. Between the trimmed V and J ends, which lost 1 base and 9 bases, there was a span of 7 bases. Germline loops: CDR1 SGHTA, CDR2 FQGNSA. The CDR3 contains 13 residues. In DNA form, the CDR3 reads TGTGCCAGCAGCTTAGATCGGGCTTCACCCCTCCACTTT. Translation gives CASSLDRASPLHF.

This clonotype showed up just a few times. The rearrangement joins TRBV25-1 to TRBJ2-2; 7 bases are a match to TRBD1. CDR1 and CDR2 from the germline V gene are MGHDK and SYGVNS. V shed 0 bases and J 6 bases; nucleotides not matched to a gene: 16. The CDR3 extends over 19 amino acids. CDR3 protein: CASSEYIQGRVQGAGELFF. CDR3 sequence (DNA): TGTGCCAGCAGTGAATATATTCAAGGGAGAGTTCAGGGGGCCGGGGAGCTGTTTTTT.

This clonotype was found once. V is TRBV7-6 and J is TRBJ2-7, with D maybe TRBD1 (5 bases). The CDR3 is 15 residues long. Looked up from germline, CDR1 is SGHVS and CDR2 is FNYEAQ. Trimming removed 3 bases from V and 3 bases from J, with 15 bases in between. CDR3 nucleotide sequence: TGTGCCAGCAGCTTTGGCGACAGAACTCTCTACGAGCAGTACTTC. As protein: CASSFGDRTLYEQYF. The variable domain in full, with the rest retrieved from reference TRBV7-6 and TRBJ2-7, is GAGVSQSPRYKVTKRGQDVALRCDPISGHVSLYWYRQALGQGPEFLTYFNYEAQQDKSGLPNDRFSAERPEGSISTLTIQRTEQRDSAMYRCASSFGDRTLYEQYFGPGTRLTVT.

In its sample, this clonotype was seen many times. The rearrangement uses TRBV15 and TRBJ2-7; no reliable D call. V was shortened by 0 bases and J by 1 base, with 7 bases between the two germline ends. CDR3 length: 14 amino acids. Germline V CDR1 and CDR2: LNHNV, YYDKDF (reference sequence). As DNA, the CDR3 is TGTGCCACCAGCAGAGATTTGGGGTCCTACGAGCAGTACTTC. Amino acids: CATSRDLGSYEQYF. The full variable domain, in which reference TRBV15 and TRBJ2-7 provide the parts outside the CDR3, is DAMVIQNPRYQVTQFGKPVTLSCSQTLNHNVMYWYQQKSSQAPKLLFHYYDKDFNNEADTPDNFQSRRPNTSFCFLDIRSPGLGDTAMYLCATSRDLGSYEQYFGPGTRLTVT.

This clonotype showed up just a few times. The chain uses TRBV12-3 or TRBV12-4 and TRBJ2-5; the match to TRBD2 covers 12 bases. The CDR3 length is 14 residues. J gave up 9 bases and V 5 bases, and 7 bases lay outside the gene matches. The CDR3 here is CASSRLAGARAQYF. In DNA, the CDR3 is TGTGCCAGCAGTCGACTAGCGGGGGCCCGGGCCCAGTACTTC.

The CDR3, as DNA: TGTGCCAGCAGCCGACTAGCGGGAGGGCCTTACGAGCAGTACTTC. It encodes CASSRLAGGPYEQYF. The chain has TRBV7-2 and TRBJ2-7, with TRBD2 identical over 14 bases. CDR3 length equals 15 residues. The V and J ends lost 5 bases and 4 bases, in that order; junction bases with no gene match: 4. Germline V gene sequence: CDR1 SGHTA, CDR2 FQGNSA.

This clonotype was detected ten times or more. This chain uses TRBV3-1 with TRBJ2-4; 10 nucleotides agree with TRBD2. The germline V gene encodes CDR1 LGHDT and CDR2 YNNKEL (reference sequence). The CDR3 has 15 residues. J was trimmed by 7 bases and V by 1 base; bases with no gene match: 4. The CDR3 protein is CASSQASGSSNIQYF. The DNA of the CDR3 is TGTGCCAGCAGCCAAGCTAGCGGGAGTTCTAACATTCAGTACTTC.

There are a few counts of this clonotype. V usage is TRBV6-1 and J usage is TRBJ2-1, with D maybe TRBD2 (6 bases). This CDR3 comprises 16 residues. Trimming removed 4 bases from V and 0 bases from J, with 13 bases in between. From germline, CDR1 is MNHNS and CDR2 SASEGT. CDR3 region: CASSVRRGSSYNEQFF. DNA for the CDR3: TGTGCCAGCAGTGTTAGGAGGGGTAGCTCCTACAATGAGCAGTTCTTC.

CDR3: CASSYSGIQGVTDTQYF. DNA for the CDR3: TGTGCCAGCAGTTACTCCGGAATACAGGGTGTCACAGATACGCAGTATTTT. The J gene is TRBJ2-3, the V gene TRBV6-5; perhaps TRBD1 as D (6 bases). The CDR3 runs to 17 residues. Trimming pared 0 bases from V and 2 bases from J, leaving 15 bases between. In germline, CDR1 is MNHEY, CDR2 SVGAGI.

This clonotype has a count of ten or more. The chain combines TRBV10-3 with TRBJ2-1, with 7 bases identical to TRBD2. The ends lost 10 bases at V and 5 bases at J; junction bases unmatched: 8. From germline, CDR1 is ENHRY and CDR2 SYGVKD. The CDR3 runs 13 residues. CDR3 region: CATGGTLDNEQFF. Here the CDR3 DNA reads TGTGCCACCGGGGGGACTCTTGACAATGAGCAGTTCTTC.

V gene TRBV29-1 combines with J gene TRBJ2-7; either TRBD1 or TRBD2 may supply D (5 bases each). Germline-derived CDR1 and CDR2 are SQVTM and ANQGSEA. V was pared by 0 bases and J by 6 bases, with 18 bases between. This CDR3 has 15 residues. CDR3 nucleotides: TGCAGCGTTGAAGAGCAAGGTAACGGGGCCGTCGAGCAGTACTTC. It is translated as CSVEEQGNGAVEQYF.